This is a list of T cell receptor beta chains from one sample in a study of T cell changes during pregnancy in multiple sclerosis. The table came from immunoSEQ multiplex PCR; TCRdb's copy has only in-frame clones and leaves some out. The data hold 60,000 or so clones, with less than 95% observed a single time. The material sequenced was CD4+ T cells from peripheral blood mononuclear cells, taken after pregnancy. These receptor sequences come from a female donor in good health, enrolled as a control in a pregnancy study. CDR3s include the opening cysteine and the closing phenylalanine or tryptophan. The order of the fields is V gene, D gene, J gene, clone size, CDR3 protein, CDR3 DNA. The D gene is left open where the match is weak. The listing skips clone size in some rows; elsewhere it reads once, few, many or a size class.

v_call: TRBV25-1
d_call: NA
j_call: TRBJ1-2
clone_size: NA
cdr3_aa: CASSELDGYTF
cdr3_nt: TGTGCCAGCAGTGAATTAGATGGCTACACCTTC

v_call: TRBV11-2
d_call: TRBD2
j_call: TRBJ2-1
clone_size: NA
cdr3_aa: CASNIRAGGEGQFF
cdr3_nt: TGTGCCAGCAACATACGAGCGGGGGGGGAGGGTCAATTCTTC

v_call: TRBV19
d_call: NA
j_call: TRBJ2-1
clone_size: NA
cdr3_aa: CASSATGIQFF
cdr3_nt: TGTGCCAGTAGTGCCACAGGGATCCAGTTCTTC

v_call: TRBV25-1
d_call: NA
j_call: TRBJ1-3
clone_size: NA
cdr3_aa: CASSVSAGFSGNTIYF
cdr3_nt: TGTGCCAGCAGTGTATCGGCGGGGTTCTCTGGAAACACCATATATTTT

v_call: TRBV6-6
d_call: NA
j_call: TRBJ2-6
clone_size: NA
cdr3_aa: CASTPFASSGANVLTF
cdr3_nt: TGTGCCAGCACACCTTTCGCCAGCTCTGGGGCCAACGTCCTGACTTTC

v_call: TRBV25-1
d_call: NA
j_call: TRBJ1-1
clone_size: NA
cdr3_aa: CASSEYSQGVRNTEAFF
cdr3_nt: TGTGCCAGCAGTGAATATTCCCAAGGGGTACGGAACACTGAAGCTTTCTTT

v_call: TRBV6-5
d_call: TRBD1
j_call: TRBJ2-7
clone_size: NA
cdr3_aa: CASRKGQGPYEQYF
cdr3_nt: TGTGCCAGCAGGAAAGGACAGGGACCCTACGAGCAGTACTTC

v_call: TRBV5-1
d_call: NA
j_call: TRBJ2-3
clone_size: NA
cdr3_aa: CASRSSVSTDTQYF
cdr3_nt: TGCGCCAGCAGATCTAGCGTGAGCACAGATACGCAGTATTTT

v_call: TRBV2
d_call: NA
j_call: TRBJ2-5
clone_size: NA
cdr3_aa: CASSGGGFRLQETQYF
cdr3_nt: TGTGCCAGCAGTGGGGGTGGCTTTAGACTACAAGAGACCCAGTACTTC

v_call: TRBV2
d_call: TRBD2
j_call: TRBJ2-5
clone_size: NA
cdr3_aa: CASSGLAGGPEKTQYF
cdr3_nt: TGTGCCAGCAGTGGCCTAGCGGGGGGGCCGGAGAAGACCCAGTACTTC

v_call: TRBV6-1
d_call: TRBD1
j_call: TRBJ1-4
clone_size: NA
cdr3_aa: CASSVDRGYEKLFF
cdr3_nt: TGTGCCAGCAGTGTAGACAGGGGTTACGAAAAACTGTTTTTT

v_call: TRBV7-2
d_call: NA
j_call: TRBJ1-1
clone_size: few
cdr3_aa: CASSLRTLAEAFF
cdr3_nt: TGTGCCAGCAGCTTACGGACTTTGGCTGAAGCTTTCTTT

v_call: TRBV6-6
d_call: TRBD2
j_call: TRBJ2-3
clone_size: NA
cdr3_aa: CASSYGGVGPTDTQYF
cdr3_nt: TGTGCCAGCAGTTACGGGGGGGTCGGGCCCACAGATACGCAGTATTTT

v_call: TRBV9
d_call: TRBD2
j_call: TRBJ2-7
clone_size: few
cdr3_aa: CASSVGLAGREQYF
cdr3_nt: TGTGCCAGCAGCGTGGGACTAGCGGGGCGCGAGCAGTACTTC

v_call: TRBV9
d_call: TRBD2
j_call: TRBJ2-4
clone_size: NA
cdr3_aa: CASSVEAGFRNIQYF
cdr3_nt: TGTGCCAGCAGCGTAGAAGCGGGGTTCAGAAACATTCAGTACTTC

v_call: TRBV7-3
d_call: TRBD1
j_call: TRBJ1-2
clone_size: NA
cdr3_aa: CASSLTRTGIRSF
cdr3_nt: TGTGCCAGCAGCTTAACGCGGACAGGGATTCGTTCCTTC

v_call: TRBV4-3
d_call: TRBD1
j_call: TRBJ1-2
clone_size: once
cdr3_aa: CASSQTPPGQGINGYTF
cdr3_nt: TGCGCCAGCAGCCAAACCCCCCCGGGACAGGGGATCAATGGCTACACCTTC

v_call: TRBV5-4
d_call: NA
j_call: TRBJ2-3
clone_size: NA
cdr3_aa: CASSLSGVGTDTQYF
cdr3_nt: TGTGCCAGCAGCTTGTCAGGGGTAGGCACAGATACGCAGTATTTT

v_call: TRBV30
d_call: NA
j_call: TRBJ1-1
clone_size: NA
cdr3_aa: CAWRGGGRANTEAFF
cdr3_nt: TGTGCCTGGAGGGGGGGAGGTAGGGCGAACACTGAAGCTTTCTTT

v_call: TRBV19
d_call: TRBD1
j_call: TRBJ2-5
clone_size: NA
cdr3_aa: CASSIGRGFQETQYF
cdr3_nt: TGTGCCAGTAGTATCGGCAGGGGGTTCCAAGAGACCCAGTACTTC

v_call: TRBV7-9
d_call: NA
j_call: TRBJ1-2
clone_size: NA
cdr3_aa: CASSLTDSYYGYTF
cdr3_nt: TGTGCCAGCAGCTTAACTGACAGCTACTATGGCTACACCTTC

v_call: TRBV5-1
d_call: TRBD2
j_call: TRBJ2-1
clone_size: NA
cdr3_aa: CASSWGGTSSSEQFF
cdr3_nt: TGCGCCAGCAGCTGGGGGGGGACTAGCTCCAGCGAGCAGTTCTTC

v_call: TRBV19
d_call: TRBD1
j_call: TRBJ1-3
clone_size: once
cdr3_aa: CASSIDQGASGNTIYF
cdr3_nt: TGTGCCAGTAGTATAGATCAGGGGGCATCTGGAAACACCATATATTTT

v_call: TRBV19
d_call: NA
j_call: TRBJ2-7
clone_size: many
cdr3_aa: CASKEGGGSYEQYF
cdr3_nt: TGTGCCAGTAAGGAGGGAGGAGGATCCTACGAGCAGTACTTC

v_call: TRBV4-3
d_call: NA
j_call: TRBJ2-1
clone_size: NA
cdr3_aa: CASSQEIGGRTNEQFF
cdr3_nt: TGCGCCAGCAGCCAAGAAATCGGGGGGCGTACGAATGAGCAGTTCTTC

v_call: TRBV7-9
d_call: TRBD1
j_call: TRBJ2-7
clone_size: NA
cdr3_aa: CASSLARLRGPLGYEQYF
cdr3_nt: TGTGCCAGCAGCTTAGCGCGATTGAGGGGGCCCCTGGGATACGAGCAGTACTTC

v_call: TRBV30
d_call: NA
j_call: TRBJ2-4
clone_size: NA
cdr3_aa: CAWSEGGAAKNIQYF
cdr3_nt: TGTGCCTGGAGTGAAGGGGGGGCTGCCAAAAACATTCAGTACTTC

v_call: TRBV25-1
d_call: TRBD1
j_call: TRBJ1-1
clone_size: NA
cdr3_aa: CASSDFGQGKRSEAFF
cdr3_nt: TGTGCCAGCAGTGACTTTGGACAGGGGAAAAGATCTGAAGCTTTCTTT

v_call: TRBV7-6
d_call: NA
j_call: TRBJ2-7
clone_size: once
cdr3_aa: CASSPGEIYEQYF
cdr3_nt: TGTGCCAGCAGCCCCGGGGAGATCTACGAGCAGTACTTC

v_call: TRBV29-1
d_call: NA
j_call: TRBJ1-1
clone_size: NA
cdr3_aa: CSVEAKLRTDTEAFF
cdr3_nt: TGCAGCGTTGAAGCCAAGCTAAGGACAGACACTGAAGCTTTCTTT

v_call: TRBV6-6
d_call: TRBD1
j_call: TRBJ1-4
clone_size: once
cdr3_aa: CASSYDGRGEKLFF
cdr3_nt: TGTGCCAGCAGTTACGATGGCAGGGGGGAAAAACTGTTTTTT

v_call: TRBV2
d_call: NA
j_call: TRBJ1-5
clone_size: NA
cdr3_aa: CASSPLQNLNQPQHF
cdr3_nt: TGTGCCAGCAGTCCCTTACAGAATCTAAATCAGCCCCAGCATTTT

v_call: TRBV5-1
d_call: NA
j_call: TRBJ1-5
clone_size: NA
cdr3_aa: CASSTRAGVQPQHF
cdr3_nt: TGCGCCAGCAGCACGAGGGCTGGGGTTCAGCCCCAGCATTTT

v_call: TRBV7-2
d_call: NA
j_call: TRBJ1-2
clone_size: NA
cdr3_aa: CASSSPTGSGYTF
cdr3_nt: TGTGCCAGCAGCTCACCCACGGGATCTGGCTACACCTTC

v_call: TRBV5-1
d_call: NA
j_call: TRBJ2-1
clone_size: NA
cdr3_aa: CASSPNVFGKNEQFF
cdr3_nt: TGCGCCAGCAGTCCAAACGTATTCGGGAAGAATGAGCAGTTCTTC

v_call: TRBV7-3
d_call: TRBD2
j_call: TRBJ2-4
clone_size: NA
cdr3_aa: CASSLGPAGVQNIQYF
cdr3_nt: TGTGCCAGCAGCTTAGGCCCAGCGGGGGTACAAAACATTCAGTACTTC